This passage covers 18 T cell receptor beta chains from one sample sequenced in a study of long-term antiretroviral therapy in people with HIV. Survey-level resolution applied to immunoSEQ assay v3.0. Produced via immunoSEQ multiplex PCR; TCRdb's table is partial and in-frame only. The sample includes 20,000 to 25,000 clones, 85% of them seen just once. This specimen was unsorted PBMCs, taken roughly 4 years after starting antiretroviral therapy. These receptors came from a man aged 18 to 29 with HIV.

The chain is built from TRBV29-1 and TRBJ2-1, with 9 positions matching TRBD2. The CDR3 consists of 14 residues. V trimming: 1 base; J trimming: 4 bases; junction bases outside the gene matches: 2. Germline assignment: CDR1 SQVTM and CDR2 ANQGSEA. The CDR3 DNA reads as TGCAGCGTTGAAGGGACTAGCGAGTACAATGAGCAGTTCTTC. Translation gives CSVEGTSEYNEQFF.

This clone has only a few counts. This sequence joins TRBV5-1 and TRBJ1-2; D is undetermined. The CDR3 length is 14 residues. With 4 bases removed from V and 3 bases from J, the gap between germline ends came to 13 bases. Germline V gene lookup returns CDR1 SGHRS and CDR2 YFSETQ. CDR3 sequence (DNA): TGCGCCAGCAGCGCCATATCCGGGGACTATGGCTACACCTTC. Amino acid sequence: CASSAISGDYGYTF.

The CDR3 is CASSLWDEAFF. The CDR3 DNA reads as TGTGCCAGCAGCTTATGGGATGAAGCTTTCTTT. The J gene is TRBJ1-1, the V gene TRBV7-9; D remains unclear. CDR3 length: 11 residues. Trimming stripped 2 bases from V and 7 bases from J, with 5 bases between. CDR1 is SEHNR and CDR2 is FQNEAQ in the germline V gene (reference sequence).

The chain carries TRBV11-2 and TRBJ1-2; 8 bases align to TRBD1. Looked up from germline, CDR1 is SGHAT and CDR2 is FQNNGV. This CDR3 comprises 17 residues. V shed 5 bases and J 5 bases; nucleotides not matched to a gene: 16. The CDR3 loop reads CASSGVGTGDFRYGYTF. In DNA form, the CDR3 reads TGTGCCAGCAGCGGGGTCGGGACAGGCGACTTTCGTTATGGCTACACCTTC.

The chain recombines TRBV6-6 with TRBJ2-5; D may be TRBD2 (6 bases). Trimming removed 4 bases at V and 3 bases at J, with 12 bases between. The germline gives CDR1 MNHNY, CDR2 SVGAGI (reference sequence). The CDR3 consists of 14 residues. The CDR3 sequence: CASSFRDLKETQYF. Here the CDR3 DNA reads TGTGCCAGCAGTTTCCGGGACTTGAAAGAGACCCAGTACTTC.

This clone was counted only a few times. CDR3 DNA sequence: TGCGCCAGCAGCCAAGCAGGGGATCAGCCCCAGCATTTT. It encodes CASSQAGDQPQHF. This chain links TRBV4-1 with TRBJ1-5; TRBD1 might be the D (6 bases). This CDR3 comprises 13 residues. CDR1 is MGHRA and CDR2 is YSYEKL in the germline V gene. Trimming shortened V by 1 base and J by 5 bases, and 6 bases separated the two germline ends.

V is TRBV5-4 and J is TRBJ2-3; tentatively, D is TRBD1 (5 bases). The CDR3 covers 12 residues. The V end was cut by 6 bases, the J end by 6 bases, with 11 bases between. Germline V gives CDR1 SGHNT, CDR2 YYREEE (reference sequence). Written as DNA, the CDR3 is TGTGCCAGCACCGGTAAGGGGGATACGCAGTATTTT. This sequence encodes CASTGKGDTQYF.

The rearrangement links TRBV10-2 to TRBJ2-6; TRBD1 matches at 10 bases. Germline V gives CDR1 WSHSY, CDR2 SAAADI. The CDR3 sequence is 17 residues long. V shed 7 bases, J shed 3 bases, and the junction held 9 bases outside the gene matches. CDR3 residues: CASNTGTGVGGANVLTF. In DNA, the CDR3 is TGCGCCAGCAATACCGGGACAGGGGTTGGTGGGGCCAACGTCCTGACTTTC.

The chain employs TRBV28 and TRBJ2-5, with D perhaps TRBD1 (6 bases). Germline CDR1 MDHEN, CDR2 SYDVKM. The CDR3 loop spans 13 amino acids. Trimming pared 7 bases from V and 2 bases from J, leaving 11 bases between. This chain's CDR3 is CASTHTGQETQYF. The CDR3 region has the DNA TGTGCCAGCACCCACACAGGGCAAGAGACCCAGTACTTC.

The chain combines TRBV2 with TRBJ2-3; 7 positions match TRBD2. The germline V gene encodes CDR1 SNHLY and CDR2 FYNNEI. Unmatched junction bases numbered 10, after V lost 5 bases and J lost 2 bases. The CDR3 has 16 amino acids. CDR3 region: CASSREAISSTDTQYF. CDR3 nucleotide sequence: TGTGCCAGCAGTCGGGAGGCCATATCATCCACAGATACGCAGTATTTT. Full variable domain (remainder filled in from reference TRBV2 and TRBJ2-3): EPEVTQTPSHQVTQMGQEVILRCVPISNHLYFYWYRQILGQKVEFLVSFYNNEISEKSEIFDDQFSVERPDGSNFTLKIRSTKLEDSAMYFCASSREAISSTDTQYFGPGTRLTVL.

This clone occurred once. The chain combines TRBV18 with TRBJ1-2, with TRBD1 as a possible D gene (6 bases). The length of the CDR3 is 14 residues. CDR1 KGHSH and CDR2 LQKENI come from the germline V gene. V shed 6 bases and J shed 4 bases, with 15 bases lying between them. In DNA form, the CDR3 reads TGTGCCAGCTCCCCGACCAGACAGGCCTATGGCTACACCTTC. The encoded protein is CASSPTRQAYGYTF.

The chain couples TRBV25-1 to TRBJ2-3; D unclear. Trimming cost V 4 bases and J 2 bases, with 4 bases left between them. CDR3 length: 12 amino acids. Germline lookup yields CDR1 MGHDK and CDR2 SYGVNS. The CDR3 DNA reads as TGTGCCAGCAGTGGAATCACAGATACGCAGTATTTT. It yields the protein CASSGITDTQYF.

The rearrangement joins TRBV15 to TRBJ2-5; D uncertain. From germline, CDR1 is LNHNV and CDR2 YYDKDF (reference sequence). Trimming pared 1 base from V and 5 bases from J, leaving 8 bases between. The CDR3 covers 13 residues. The CDR3 DNA reads as TGTGCCACCAGCAGAGGGGCTTGGGAGACCCAGTACTTC. Its translation is CATSRGAWETQYF.

This sequence joins TRBV28 and TRBJ1-6; D might be TRBD1 (6 bases). Trimming stripped 4 bases from V and 9 bases from J, with 16 bases between. CDR1 is MDHEN and CDR2 is SYDVKM in the germline V gene. The CDR3 spans 15 residues. CDR3 in amino acids: CASSSPQGSRSPLHF. In DNA, the CDR3 is TGTGCCAGCAGTTCTCCACAGGGAAGTCGTTCACCCCTCCACTTT.

In its sample, this clone was seen once. Its ends do not fully match the called genes, so a read error is possible. The chain carries TRBV2 and TRBJ2-1; no firm D call. Germline V gene lookup returns CDR1 SNHLY and CDR2 FYNNEI. The CDR3 runs 18 residues. CDR3 nucleotides: TGTGCCTGCAGAGGATTACCAAGATTACTTAGCTCCTACAATGAGCAGTTCTTC. Protein sequence: CACRGLPRLLSSYNEQFF.

The V gene is TRBV7-9, the J gene TRBJ1-5; no definite D call. The V gene's germline CDR1 is SEHNR and CDR2 FQNEAQ (reference sequence). The CDR3 consists of 12 residues. V lost 3 bases and J 4 bases, leaving 4 bases between the germline ends. CDR3 DNA sequence: TGTGCCAGCAGCTTGGGAAATCAGCCCCAGCATTTT. The encoded protein is CASSLGNQPQHF. The full variable domain, in which reference TRBV7-9 and TRBJ1-5 provide the parts outside the CDR3, is DTGVSQNPRHKITKRGQNVTFRCDPISEHNRLYWYRQTLGQGPEFLTYFQNEAQLEKSRLLSDRFSAERPKGSFSTLEIQRTEQGDSAMYLCASSLGNQPQHFGDGTRLSIL.

V and J are TRBV5-5 and TRBJ2-6; 10 nucleotides match TRBD1. Germline V CDR1 and CDR2: SGHKS, YYEKEE (reference sequence). After removal of 5 bases from V and 0 bases from J, the junction contained 8 bases not matched to a gene. This CDR3 is 18 amino acids long. The DNA for the CDR3 is TGTGCCAGCAGACAGAAGACAGGGGGCGTCTCTGGGGCCAACGTCCTGACTTTC. This encodes CASRQKTGGVSGANVLTF.

The V and J genes are TRBV2 and TRBJ2-2; D may be TRBD2 (6 bases). Germline V CDR1 and CDR2: SNHLY, FYNNEI. This CDR3 spans 14 amino acids. Trimming took 7 bases from V and 0 from J, leaving 9 bases between them. CDR3 sequence reads: CASTGLTNTGELFF. The CDR3 DNA reads as TGTGCCAGCACGGGACTGACGAACACCGGGGAGCTGTTTTTT.